What follows describes a single T cell receptor (beta chain). The antigen remains unidentified. This entry belongs to a study of OX40 agonist ivuxolimab in advanced cancers. Study results and limitations: Among some nonresponders, normalized T-cell clonal expansion was also low.

The method was immunoSEQ multiplex PCR; TCRdb's version includes in-frame clones alone and lacks a portion of them. The table lists approximately 50,000 clones, less than 90% of them singletons. The V end was cut by 8 bases, the J end by 6 bases, with 19 bases between. The CDR3 sequence is 14 residues long. The germline V gene encodes CDR1 SGHAT and CDR2 FQNNGV. The sample in question was CD4+ or CD8+ T cells sorted from blood, obtained in a trial of the OX40 agonist ivuxolimab. This TCR was recovered from an adult with an advanced solid tumor such as melanoma, head and neck, liver or kidney cancer. The V and J genes are TRBV11-2 and TRBJ1-2, with unresolved D. The CDR3 nucleotides read TGTGCCAGCGGCTCCTTATGGGAGGTGGATGGCTACACCTTC. It codes for CASGSLWEVDGYTF. The variable domain in full, with the rest retrieved from reference TRBV11-2 and TRBJ1-2, is EAGVAQSPRYKIIEKRQSVAFWCNPISGHATLYWYQQILGQGPKLLIQFQNNGVVDDSQLPKDRFSAERLKGVDSTLKIQPAKLEDSAVYLCASGSLWEVDGYTFGSGTRLTVV.